The rows below give T cell receptor beta chains drawn from one sample of a study of blood T cell repertoires in COVID-19. Here immunoSEQ multiplex PCR was the method, and the copy in TCRdb shows in-frame clones only, minus some. The sample has approximately 240,000 clones, around four fifths seen once. Sequencing used peripheral blood. The receptor set was obtained from a woman aged 40 to 49 with active or convalescent COVID-19. The CDR3 runs from the conserved cysteine through the conserved F or W. The D gene is left open where the match is weak. For some rows the clone size is stated as once, few or many, or as a class when expanded; others skip it.

size | J | D | V | DNA | CDR3
once | TRBJ2-5 | TRBD1 | TRBV5-1 | TGCGCCAGCAGCTTAGCCGGGACAGCAAGGAGGGAGACCCAGTACTTC | CASSLAGTARRETQYF
- | TRBJ1-1 | - | TRBV5-1 | TGCGCCAGCAGGCGAAATTCGGGTAACATGAACACTGAAGCTTTCTTT | CASRRNSGNMNTEAFF
- | TRBJ1-4 | TRBD1 | TRBV15 | TGTGCCACCAGCAGAGAACTGACAGGGGGTGGTGAAAAACTGTTTTTT | CATSRELTGGGEKLFF
- | TRBJ2-1 | TRBD1 | TRBV27 | TGTGCCAGCAGTGCCCTGACAGGGGGTAGTGAGCAGTTCTTC | CASSALTGGSEQFF
many | TRBJ1-2 | TRBD1 | TRBV7-2 | TGTGCCAGCAGTCGATGGGACAGGGGCGGTAGCTACACCTTC | CASSRWDRGGSYTF
- | TRBJ2-5 | TRBD2 | TRBV28 | TGTGCCAGCAGTTTAAAATGGCGGGGGGGCTGGGAGACCCAGTACTTC | CASSLKWRGGWETQYF
- | TRBJ2-1 | - | TRBV4-1 | TGCGCCAGCAGCGTAAGCGTGGGTACAGGGTCCGTCTACAATGAGCAGTTCTTC | CASSVSVGTGSVYNEQFF
- | TRBJ2-1 | TRBD2 | TRBV5-1 | TGCGCCAGCAGCTTTGCCCCGGGGGGGTACAATGAGCAGTTCTTC | CASSFAPGGYNEQFF
- | TRBJ1-5 | TRBD1 | TRBV15 | TGTGCCACCAGCCCGGACAGGGGTCCCAATCAGCCCCAGCATTTT | CATSPDRGPNQPQHF
- | TRBJ1-1 | - | TRBV27 | TGTGCCAGCAGTCCCCTGGAGGAGAACACTGAAGCTTTCTTT | CASSPLEENTEAFF
- | TRBJ1-1 | - | TRBV7-9 | TGTGCCAGCAGCTTAATCAGGGGCACTGAAGCTTTCTTT | CASSLIRGTEAFF
- | TRBJ2-7 | - | TRBV12-5 | TGTGCTAGTGGTTTTGTTCGCGATTGGTCCCTCTCCTACGAGCAGTACTTC | CASGFVRDWSLSYEQYF
- | TRBJ2-5 | TRBD2 | TRBV7-9 | TGTGCCAGCAGCTTTACTAGCGGGGGGCCCAAAGAGACCCAGTACTTC | CASSFTSGGPKETQYF
- | TRBJ1-1 | - | TRBV4-1 | TGCGCCAGCAGCCAAGAAAGTGGCGGCCCGTCGGACACTGAAGCTTTCTTT | CASSQESGGPSDTEAFF
- | TRBJ2-7 | - | TRBV3-1/TRBV3-2 | TGTGCCAGCAGCCAAGATTGGGGGGATTCCTACGAGCAGTACTTC | CASSQDWGDSYEQYF
- | TRBJ2-3 | - | TRBV19 | TGTGCCACTTCGGGACACCACACAGATACGCAGTATTTT | CATSGHHTDTQYF
- | TRBJ1-2 | TRBD1 | TRBV18 | TGTGCCAGCTCAGCGACAGGGAATCCTAACTATGGCTACACCTTC | CASSATGNPNYGYTF
- | TRBJ2-2 | - | TRBV6-6 | TGTGCCAGCAGGCGACAGACGAACACCGGGGAGCTGTTTTTT | CASRRQTNTGELFF
- | TRBJ1-5 | - | TRBV19 | TGTGCCAGTGGGAGGAGGGGCGGCAATCAGCCCCAGCATTTT | CASGRRGGNQPQHF
- | TRBJ1-1 | - | TRBV10-3 | TGTGCCATCGGAGAAGGAGGTAAAGGTGAAGCTTTCTTT | CAIGEGGKGEAFF
- | TRBJ2-2 | - | TRBV2 | TGTGCCAGCAGTGTGTCTCTCAGGGGGGTAGTATTTGCCGGGGAGCTGTTTTTT | CASSVSLRGVVFAGELFF
- | TRBJ1-2 | TRBD1 | TRBV10-2 | TGCGCCAGCATTCCAGGACAGGGGGCGCGTGGCTACACCTTC | CASIPGQGARGYTF
- | TRBJ2-1 | - | TRBV18 | TGTGCCAGCTCACCACCCCTAGCAGGGGCCAATGAGCAGTTCTTC | CASSPPLAGANEQFF
- | TRBJ1-2 | TRBD1 | TRBV5-1 | TGCGCCAGCAGCCCCCGACAGGGCGAAACTAGGGGCTACACCTTC | CASSPRQGETRGYTF
- | TRBJ1-4 | - | TRBV27 | TGTGCCAGCAGTTTTGAGGGGGGGCCGAACGAAAAACTGTTTTTT | CASSFEGGPNEKLFF
- | TRBJ2-5 | - | TRBV6-6 | TGTGCCAGCAGGGGTCAGGGAGGATTTTCGGAGACCCAGTACTTC | CASRGQGGFSETQYF
- | TRBJ2-1 | - | TRBV11-2 | TGTGCCAGCAGCTTAGATATCAATGAGCAGTTCTTC | CASSLDINEQFF
few | TRBJ2-5 | TRBD2 | TRBV9 | TGTGCCAGCAGCGCAGGGACTAGCGGGGGGGCTTTGGAGACCCAGTACTTC | CASSAGTSGGALETQYF
- | TRBJ2-5 | TRBD1 | TRBV28 | TGTGCCAGCAGGACAGGGTCGTCGCAAGAGACCCAGTACTTC | CASRTGSSQETQYF
- | TRBJ1-4 | TRBD1 | TRBV28 | TGTGCCAGCAGTCCAAATCCGGGACAGGGCAGTCCAACTAATGAAAAACTGTTTTTT | CASSPNPGQGSPTNEKLFF
- | TRBJ1-1 | - | TRBV15 | TGTGCCACCAGCGTACAGGGCACTGAAGCTTTCTTT | CATSVQGTEAFF
- | TRBJ1-4 | - | TRBV9 | TGTGCCAGCAGCGAGGGGGAAAGGAATGAAAAACTGTTTTTT | CASSEGERNEKLFF
- | TRBJ1-5 | - | TRBV28 | TGTGCCAGCAAAACGGGGGGTAGCAATCAGCCCCAGCATTTT | CASKTGGSNQPQHF
- | TRBJ1-5 | - | TRBV10-2 | TGCGCCAGCAGCACGGGACAAACAAGCAATCAGCCCCAGCATTTT | CASSTGQTSNQPQHF
once | TRBJ1-1 | - | TRBV2 | TGTGCCAGCAGTGAATCCGGAGTAGAAGCTTTCTTT | CASSESGVEAFF
- | TRBJ2-2 | - | TRBV27 | TGTGCCAGCACCTATGGGGGGGGGCCCGGGGAGCTGTTTTTT | CASTYGGGPGELFF
- | TRBJ2-7 | - | TRBV18 | TGTGCCAGCTCACCATTTTTACCCCGGGACATCTACGAGCAGTACTTC | CASSPFLPRDIYEQYF
few | TRBJ1-3 | TRBD1 | TRBV6-6 | TGTGCCAGCAGGGGCAACGGACAGGGAGATGGAAACACCATATATTTT | CASRGNGQGDGNTIYF
- | TRBJ1-6 | TRBD1 | TRBV12-3/TRBV12-4 | TGTGCCAGCGCCGGACAGGGGTATTCACCCCTCCACTTT | CASAGQGYSPLHF
- | TRBJ1-1 | TRBD1 | TRBV6-5 | TGTGCCAGCAGCCCGGACAGGGTGGGGACTGAAGCTTTCTTT | CASSPDRVGTEAFF
- | TRBJ1-6 | TRBD1 | TRBV7-3 | TGTGCCAGCAGCCCAGGGACAGCCCATAATTCACCCCTCCACTTT | CASSPGTAHNSPLHF
- | TRBJ2-7 | TRBD1 | TRBV5-1 | TGCGCCAGCAGCACCGGACAGGGGGGGTCCTACGAGCAGTACTTC | CASSTGQGGSYEQYF
- | TRBJ1-1 | - | TRBV15 | TGTGCCACCAGCAGATTGGCGGGGAGCGCTTTCTTT | CATSRLAGSAFF
- | TRBJ1-2 | TRBD1 | TRBV28 | TGTGCCAGCAGCCCTGGGACAGGGGGGTATGGCTACACCTTC | CASSPGTGGYGYTF